These 15 T cell receptor beta chains came from one sample sequenced in a study of T cell repertoires in MIS-A myocarditis. Assay used: immunoSEQ multiplex PCR; TCRdb lists only in-frame clones, some missing. The sample records more than 6,500 clones, just under 80% being singletons. Sequences were obtained from right inferior lung lobe tissue obtained at autopsy. The receptors were sampled from a man in his late teens or twenties with fulminant myocarditis from multisystem inflammatory syndrome in adults (MIS-A) after COVID-19.

In nucleotides, the CDR3 is TGTGCCAGCAGCTTTTTATCGGGAGGCACTGAAGCTTTCTTT. This gives the protein CASSFLSGGTEAFF. The gene calls are TRBV7-9 and TRBJ1-1; D unclear. Trimming removed 3 bases at V and 4 bases at J, with 12 bases between. Germline CDR1 and CDR2: SEHNR and FQNEAQ (reference sequence). CDR3 size: 14 residues.

The V call is TRBV9, the J call TRBJ2-1, with D perhaps matching TRBD1 (6 bases). The CDR3 consists of 15 residues. V lost 2 bases to trimming and J lost 5 bases, with 14 bases between them. Germline V lookup: CDR1 SGDLS, CDR2 YYNGEE. CDR3: CASSVTGSKNNEQFF. CDR3 nucleotides: TGTGCCAGCAGCGTTACAGGGTCCAAAAACAATGAGCAGTTCTTC.

Sample share makes this clone large. The rearrangement uses TRBV24-1 and TRBJ1-5, with D unresolved. The CDR3 totals 14 residues. V lost 0 bases to trimming and J lost 3 bases, with 5 bases between them. Germline CDR1 is KGHDR and CDR2 is SFDVKD. The CDR3 DNA follows: TGTGCCACCAGTGATTTGTCCATCAATCAGCCCCAGCATTTT. It encodes CATSDLSINQPQHF.

The V gene is TRBV30, the J gene TRBJ1-6; TRBD1 matches at 10 bases. Germline V gene sequence: CDR1 GTSNPN, CDR2 SVGIG (reference sequence). The J segment lost 5 bases and the V segment lost 5 bases, leaving 6 bases of the junction unmatched. The CDR3 is made up of 15 amino acids. CDR3 nucleotide sequence: TGTGCCTGGGACAGGGGGCCGACCGATAATTCACCCCTCCACTTT. The encoded protein is CAWDRGPTDNSPLHF.

The rearrangement uses TRBV4-1 and TRBJ1-2; weak D call: TRBD1 (5 bases). Per germline, CDR1 MGHRA and CDR2 YSYEKL. CDR3 length equals 16 residues. Trimming removed 1 base at V and 6 bases at J, with 18 bases between. The DNA of the CDR3 is TGCGCCAGCAGCCAAGTACCTGGCCAGCGGGGGGATGGCTACACCTTC. This gives the protein CASSQVPGQRGDGYTF.

V and J are TRBV6-4 and TRBJ2-1; 10 bases fit TRBD2. The CDR3 consists of 14 residues. The V segment lost 3 bases and the J segment 6 bases; nucleotides outside the gene matches: 2. The germline V gene has CDR1 MRHNA and CDR2 SNTAGT. The CDR3 bases are TGTGCCAGCAGTGAAAGCGGGGGGGCCAATGAGCAGTTCTTC. Translated: CASSESGGANEQFF.

In its sample, this clone was seen a few times. The CDR3 protein is CASSSQKRIDYNEQFF. Here the CDR3 DNA reads TGTGCCAGCAGCTCTCAGAAGCGGATCGACTACAATGAGCAGTTCTTC. This chain links TRBV7-9 with TRBJ2-1; maybe TRBD2 (5 bases). The CDR3 covers 16 residues. Germline values: CDR1 SEHNR, CDR2 FQNEAQ (reference sequence). The ends were cut back, 4 bases at V and 3 bases at J, with 16 bases in the middle.

This clone is a singleton in its sample. The gene calls are TRBV5-1 and TRBJ1-1, with 8 bases identical to TRBD1. Per germline, CDR1 SGHRS and CDR2 YFSETQ. The CDR3 has 15 residues. J was trimmed by 2 bases and V by 5 bases; bases with no gene match: 8. Here the CDR3 reads CASRRTGTPNTEAFF. CDR3 DNA sequence: TGCGCCAGCAGACGGACAGGGACACCTAACACTGAAGCTTTCTTT.

The rearrangement links TRBV11-2 to TRBJ2-7; weak D call: TRBD1 (6 bases). Germline V gives CDR1 SGHAT, CDR2 FQNNGV. V lost 2 bases, J lost 4 bases, and 12 bases lay in between. This CDR3 has 14 amino acids. The CDR3 sequence: CASSLYQTGYEQYF. In nucleotides, the CDR3 is TGTGCCAGCAGCTTATACCAGACAGGTTACGAGCAGTACTTC.

The chain recombines TRBV18 with TRBJ1-2; 8 nucleotides align to TRBD1. Germline V gene lookup returns CDR1 KGHSH and CDR2 LQKENI. The V and J ends lost 3 bases and 4 bases, in that order; junction bases with no gene match: 1. The CDR3 is made up of 13 amino acids. CDR3 sequence reads: CASSPTGGYGYTF. CDR3 sequence (DNA): TGTGCCAGCTCACCTACAGGGGGCTATGGCTACACCTTC.

This clone was observed a handful of times. The chain links TRBV5-1 to TRBJ2-7, with D possibly TRBD1 on 5 matching bases. The CDR3 extends over 17 amino acids. From germline, CDR1 is SGHRS and CDR2 YFSETQ. Trimming took off 0 bases at V and 1 base at J, with 17 bases between the two ends. CDR3 DNA: TGCGCCAGCAGCTTGGGAACCTTTGTGGCAGGGTCCTACGAGCAGTACTTC. Protein sequence: CASSLGTFVAGSYEQYF. Together with reference TRBV5-1 and TRBJ2-7, the CDR3 gives the full variable domain: KAGVTQTPRYLIKTRGQQVTLSCSPISGHRSVSWYQQTPGQGLQFLFEYFSETQRNKGNFPGRFSGRQFSNSRSEMNVSTLELGDSALYLCASSLGTFVAGSYEQYFGPGTRLTVT.

This chain joins TRBV12-5 and TRBJ2-1; the D gene is possibly TRBD2 (5 bases). V was trimmed by 4 bases and J by 7 bases, leaving 14 bases between them. The CDR3 has 14 amino acids. Per germline, CDR1 LGHNT and CDR2 FRNRAP. The CDR3 DNA sequence: TGTGCTAGTGGTTATTCTGGCGGGCAAAATGAGCAGTTCTTC. This translates into CASGYSGGQNEQFF. The full variable domain, its missing parts supplied by reference TRBV12-5 and TRBJ2-1, is DARVTQTPRHKVTEMGQEVTMRCQPILGHNTVFWYRQTMMQGLELLAYFRNRAPLDDSGMPKDRFSAEMPDATLATLKIQPSEPRDSAVYFCASGYSGGQNEQFFGPGTRLTVL.

The rearrangement links TRBV23-1 to TRBJ2-7; 7 bases are shared with TRBD1. TRBV23-1 counts as an open reading frame of uncertain function. The V segment lost 6 bases and the J segment 1 base; nucleotides outside the gene matches: 6. The CDR3 runs 14 residues. The CDR3 here is CASRNARGSYEQYF. The DNA of the CDR3 is TGCGCCAGCAGAAACGCCAGGGGGTCCTACGAGCAGTACTTC.

The count of this clone is one. The rearrangement links TRBV5-6 to TRBJ2-7; D call uncertain. The germline V gene has CDR1 SGHDT and CDR2 YYEEEE. The V and J ends lost 1 base and 6 bases respectively, with 17 bases between them. The CDR3 runs to 15 residues. The CDR3 region has the DNA TGTGCCAGCAGCTTGCGCGGCCGGAGTCTATCCGAGCAGTACTTC. It yields the protein CASSLRGRSLSEQYF.

This rearrangement joins TRBV15 to TRBJ1-2, with unresolved D. Looked up from germline, CDR1 is LNHNV and CDR2 is YYDKDF (reference sequence). The CDR3 totals 15 residues. V was clipped by 1 base and J by 2 bases, with 11 bases between them. In DNA, the CDR3 is TGTGCCACCAGCAGAGGATCTGGCTTAAACTATGGCTACACCTTC. This translates into CATSRGSGLNYGYTF.